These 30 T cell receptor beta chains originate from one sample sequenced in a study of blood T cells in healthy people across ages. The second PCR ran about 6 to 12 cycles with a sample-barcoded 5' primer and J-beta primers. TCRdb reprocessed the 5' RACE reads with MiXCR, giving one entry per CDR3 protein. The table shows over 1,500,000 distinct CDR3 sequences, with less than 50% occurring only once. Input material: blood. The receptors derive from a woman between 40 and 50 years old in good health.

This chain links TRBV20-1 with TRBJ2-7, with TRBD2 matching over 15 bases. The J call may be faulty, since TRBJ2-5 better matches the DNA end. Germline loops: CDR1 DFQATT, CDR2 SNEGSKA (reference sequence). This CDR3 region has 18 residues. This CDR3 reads CSARGQQTGTSGRETQYF. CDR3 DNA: TGCAGTGCTAGAGGGCAACAAACCGGGACTAGCGGGAGGGAGACCCAGTACTTC.

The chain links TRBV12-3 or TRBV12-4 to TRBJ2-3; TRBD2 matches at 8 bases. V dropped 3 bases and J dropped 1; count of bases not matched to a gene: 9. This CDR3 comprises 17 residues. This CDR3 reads CASSFDLSGVRTDTQYF. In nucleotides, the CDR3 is TGTGCCAGCAGTTTCGATCTTAGCGGGGTCCGCACAGATACGCAGTATTTT.

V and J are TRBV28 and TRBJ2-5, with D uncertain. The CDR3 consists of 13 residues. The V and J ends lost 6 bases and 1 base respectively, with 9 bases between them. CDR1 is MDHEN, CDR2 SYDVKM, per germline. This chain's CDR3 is CASSRWLQETQYF. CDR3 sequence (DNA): TGTGCCAGCAGCCGATGGCTCCAAGAGACCCAGTACTTC.

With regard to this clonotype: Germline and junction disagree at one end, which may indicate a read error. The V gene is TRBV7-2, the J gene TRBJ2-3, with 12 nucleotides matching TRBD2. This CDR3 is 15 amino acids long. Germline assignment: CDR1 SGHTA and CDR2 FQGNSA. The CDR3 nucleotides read TGTGCCAGCAGCTTAGGACTAGCGGGGGCAGATACGCGGTATTTT. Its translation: CASSLGLAGADTRYF.

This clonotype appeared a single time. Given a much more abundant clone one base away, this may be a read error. The CDR3 spells CASSLGGAQQYF. As DNA, the CDR3 is TGTGCCAGCAGCTTGGGAGGGGCCCAGCAGTACTTC. This rearrangement joins TRBV5-5 to TRBJ2-7, with D possibly called TRBD1 or TRBD2 (5 bases each). The V gene's germline CDR1 is SGHKS and CDR2 YYEKEE (reference sequence). The CDR3 is made up of 12 amino acids. With 0 bases removed from V and 8 bases from J, the gap between germline ends came to 9 bases.

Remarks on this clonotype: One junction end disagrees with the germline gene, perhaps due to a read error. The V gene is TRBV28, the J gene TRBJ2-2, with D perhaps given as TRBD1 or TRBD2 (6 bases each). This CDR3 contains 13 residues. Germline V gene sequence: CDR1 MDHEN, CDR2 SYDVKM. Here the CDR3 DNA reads TGTGCCAACAGTACCAGGGGAGGCGGGGAGCTGTTTTTT. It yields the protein CANSTRGGGELFF.

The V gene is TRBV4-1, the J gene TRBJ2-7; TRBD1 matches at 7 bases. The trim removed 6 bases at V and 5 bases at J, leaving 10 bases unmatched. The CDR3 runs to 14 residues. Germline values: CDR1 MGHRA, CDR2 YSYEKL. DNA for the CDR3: TGCGCCAGCAGTACCTTGACAGGGTCCAACGAGCAGTACTTC. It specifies CASSTLTGSNEQYF.

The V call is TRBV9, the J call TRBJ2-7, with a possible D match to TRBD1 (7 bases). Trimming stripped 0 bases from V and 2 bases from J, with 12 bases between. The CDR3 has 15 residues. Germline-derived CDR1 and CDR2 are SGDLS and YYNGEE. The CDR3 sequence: CASSVAEGQTYEQYF. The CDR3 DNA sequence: TGTGCCAGCAGCGTAGCGGAGGGACAGACCTACGAGCAGTACTTC.

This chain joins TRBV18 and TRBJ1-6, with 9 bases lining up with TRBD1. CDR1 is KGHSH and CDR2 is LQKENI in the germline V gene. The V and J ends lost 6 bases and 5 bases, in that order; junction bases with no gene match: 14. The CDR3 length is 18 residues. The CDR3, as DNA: TGTGCCAGCTCGCGGGTGGGACAGGGAAAAGGGGATAATTCACCCCTCCACTTT. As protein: CASSRVGQGKGDNSPLHF. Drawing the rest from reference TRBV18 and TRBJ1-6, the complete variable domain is NAGVMQNPRHLVRRRGQEARLRCSPMKGHSHVYWYRQLPEEGLKFMVYLQKENIIDESGMPKERFSAEFPKEGPSILRIQQVVRGDSAAYFCASSRVGQGKGDNSPLHFGNGTRLTVT.

The CDR3 region has the DNA TGTGCCAGCAGTTCGAGACAGGGTGCGCAGTATTTT. This translates into CASSSRQGAQYF. The gene calls are TRBV28 and TRBJ2-3, with TRBD1 matching 7 bases. In germline, CDR1 is MDHEN, CDR2 SYDVKM. CDR3 length: 12 residues. Trimming at V came to 4 bases and at J to 10 bases, leaving 5 bases not matched to a gene.

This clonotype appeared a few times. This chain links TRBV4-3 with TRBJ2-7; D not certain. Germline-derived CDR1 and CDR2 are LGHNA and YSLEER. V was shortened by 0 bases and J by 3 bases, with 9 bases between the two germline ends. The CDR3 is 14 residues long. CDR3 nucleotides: TGCGCCAGCAGCCAAGAATGGCCCGGCTACGAGCAGTACTTC. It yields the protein CASSQEWPGYEQYF.

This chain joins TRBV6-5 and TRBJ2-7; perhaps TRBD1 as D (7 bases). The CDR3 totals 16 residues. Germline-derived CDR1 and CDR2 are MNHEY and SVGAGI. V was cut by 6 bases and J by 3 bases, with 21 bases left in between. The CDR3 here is CASSPGGNTGNYEQYF. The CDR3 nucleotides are TGTGCCAGCAGCCCAGGGGGGAACACGGGAAACTACGAGCAGTACTTC.

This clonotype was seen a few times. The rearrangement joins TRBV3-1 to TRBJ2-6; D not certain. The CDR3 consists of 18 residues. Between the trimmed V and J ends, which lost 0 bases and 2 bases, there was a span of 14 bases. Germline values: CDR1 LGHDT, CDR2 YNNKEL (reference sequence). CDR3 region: CASSQEVGISPGANVLTF. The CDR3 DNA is TGTGCCAGCAGCCAAGAGGTGGGCATCAGCCCTGGGGCCAACGTCCTGACTTTC.

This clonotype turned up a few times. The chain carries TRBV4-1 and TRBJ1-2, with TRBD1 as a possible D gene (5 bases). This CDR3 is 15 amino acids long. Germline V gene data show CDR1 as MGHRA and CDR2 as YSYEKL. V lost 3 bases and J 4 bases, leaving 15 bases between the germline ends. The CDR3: CASSQDGTGFYGYTF. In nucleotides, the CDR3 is TGCGCCAGCAGCCAGGACGGGACGGGGTTCTATGGCTACACCTTC.

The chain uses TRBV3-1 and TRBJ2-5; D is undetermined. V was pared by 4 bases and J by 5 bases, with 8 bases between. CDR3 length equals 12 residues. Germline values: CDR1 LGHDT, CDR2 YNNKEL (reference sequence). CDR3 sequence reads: CASSPIHETQYF. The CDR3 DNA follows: TGTGCCAGCAGCCCAATCCACGAGACCCAGTACTTC.

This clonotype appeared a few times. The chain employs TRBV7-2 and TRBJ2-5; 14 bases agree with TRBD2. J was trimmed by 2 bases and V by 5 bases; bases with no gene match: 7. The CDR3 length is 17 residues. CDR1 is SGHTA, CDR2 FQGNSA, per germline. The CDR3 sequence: CASSPGLAGAQQETQYF. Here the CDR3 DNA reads TGTGCCAGCAGCCCGGGACTAGCGGGGGCACAACAAGAGACCCAGTACTTC.

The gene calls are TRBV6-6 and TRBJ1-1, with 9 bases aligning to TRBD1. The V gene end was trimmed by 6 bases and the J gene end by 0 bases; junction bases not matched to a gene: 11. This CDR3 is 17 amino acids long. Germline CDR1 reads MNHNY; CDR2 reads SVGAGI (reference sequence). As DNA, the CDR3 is TGTGCCAGCAGCCCCGGGACAGGGAACCCCATGAACACTGAAGCTTTCTTT. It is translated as CASSPGTGNPMNTEAFF.

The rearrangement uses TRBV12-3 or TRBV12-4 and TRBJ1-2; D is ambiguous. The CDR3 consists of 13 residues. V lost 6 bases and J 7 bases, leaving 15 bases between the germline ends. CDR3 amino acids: CASSHRAFAGYTF. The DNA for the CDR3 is TGTGCCAGCAGCCACCGGGCATTTGCTGGCTACACCTTC.

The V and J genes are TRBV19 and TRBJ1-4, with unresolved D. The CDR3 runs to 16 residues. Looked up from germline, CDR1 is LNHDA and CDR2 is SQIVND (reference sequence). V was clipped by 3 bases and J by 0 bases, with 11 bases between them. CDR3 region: CASSIGSTTTNEKLFF. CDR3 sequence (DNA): TGTGCCAGTAGTATTGGTTCGACAACAACTAATGAAAAACTGTTTTTT.

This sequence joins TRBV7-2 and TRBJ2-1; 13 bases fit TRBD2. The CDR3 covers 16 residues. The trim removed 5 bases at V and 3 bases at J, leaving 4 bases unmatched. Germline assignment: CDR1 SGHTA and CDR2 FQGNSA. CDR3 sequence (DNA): TGTGCCAGCAGCCCCTGGACTAGCGGGGGCTACAATGAGCAGTTCTTC. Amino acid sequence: CASSPWTSGGYNEQFF.

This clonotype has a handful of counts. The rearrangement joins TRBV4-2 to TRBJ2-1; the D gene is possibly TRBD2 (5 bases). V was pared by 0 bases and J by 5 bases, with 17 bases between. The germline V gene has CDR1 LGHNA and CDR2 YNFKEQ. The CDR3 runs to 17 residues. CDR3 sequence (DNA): TGTGCCAGCAGCCAAGATGTCACGGGAAGACGGAACAATGAGCAGTTCTTC. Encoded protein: CASSQDVTGRRNNEQFF.

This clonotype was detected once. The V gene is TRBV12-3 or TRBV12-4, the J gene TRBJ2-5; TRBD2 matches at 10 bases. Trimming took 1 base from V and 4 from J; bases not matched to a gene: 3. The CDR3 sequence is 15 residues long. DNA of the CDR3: TGTGCCAGCAGTTTAGAAGAGCGGGGGGGAGAGACCCAGTACTTC. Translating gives CASSLEERGGETQYF.

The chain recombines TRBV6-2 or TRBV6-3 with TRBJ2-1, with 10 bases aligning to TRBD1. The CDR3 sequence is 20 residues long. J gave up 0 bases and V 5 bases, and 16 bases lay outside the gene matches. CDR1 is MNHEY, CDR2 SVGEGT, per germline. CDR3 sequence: CASSLSLGQGRRSSYNEQFF. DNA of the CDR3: TGTGCCAGCAGTCTCAGCCTGGGACAGGGGCGCCGCAGCTCCTACAATGAGCAGTTCTTC.

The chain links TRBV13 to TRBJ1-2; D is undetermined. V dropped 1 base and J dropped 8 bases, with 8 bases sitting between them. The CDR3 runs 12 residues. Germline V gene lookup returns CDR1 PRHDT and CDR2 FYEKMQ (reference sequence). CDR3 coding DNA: TGTGCCAGCAGCTTAGATGGTTGGGGCTACACCTTC. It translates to CASSLDGWGYTF.

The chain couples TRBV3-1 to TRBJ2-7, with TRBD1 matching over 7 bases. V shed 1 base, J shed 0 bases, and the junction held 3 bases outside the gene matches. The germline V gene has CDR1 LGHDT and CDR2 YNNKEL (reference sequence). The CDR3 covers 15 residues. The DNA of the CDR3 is TGTGCCAGCAGCCAAGCCGGGACAGCCTCCTACGAGCAGTACTTC. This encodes CASSQAGTASYEQYF.

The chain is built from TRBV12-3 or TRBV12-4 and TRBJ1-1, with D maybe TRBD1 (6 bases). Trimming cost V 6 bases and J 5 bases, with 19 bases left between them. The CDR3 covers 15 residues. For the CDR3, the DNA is TGTGCCAGCAGCGGGGGGGCCCAGCGGCGGACTGAAGCTTTCTTT. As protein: CASSGGAQRRTEAFF.

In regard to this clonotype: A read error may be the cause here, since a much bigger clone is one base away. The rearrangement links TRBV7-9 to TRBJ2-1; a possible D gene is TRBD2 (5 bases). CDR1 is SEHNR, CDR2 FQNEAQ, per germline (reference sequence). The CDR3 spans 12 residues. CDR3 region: CASTPGNKEQFF. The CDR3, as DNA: TGTGCCAGCACCCCCGGGAACAAGGAGCAGTTCTTC.

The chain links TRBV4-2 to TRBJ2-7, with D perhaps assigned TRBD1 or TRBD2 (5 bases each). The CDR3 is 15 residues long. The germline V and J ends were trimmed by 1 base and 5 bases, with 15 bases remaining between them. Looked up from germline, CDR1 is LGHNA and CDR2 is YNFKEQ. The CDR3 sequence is CASSQGQGVGNEQYF. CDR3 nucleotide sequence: TGTGCCAGCAGCCAAGGCCAGGGAGTAGGAAACGAGCAGTACTTC.

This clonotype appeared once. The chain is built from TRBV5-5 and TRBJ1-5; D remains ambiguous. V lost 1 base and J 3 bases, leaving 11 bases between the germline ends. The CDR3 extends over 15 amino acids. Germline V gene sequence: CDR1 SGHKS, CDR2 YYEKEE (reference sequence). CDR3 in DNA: TGTGCCAGCAGCTTGCTAGCAAGCTCCAATCAGCCCCAGCATTTT. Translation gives CASSLLASSNQPQHF.

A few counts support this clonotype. The CDR3 spells CASSLALAGTDTQYF. Here the CDR3 DNA reads TGTGCCAGCAGCTTAGCACTAGCGGGCACAGATACGCAGTATTTT. This chain joins TRBV7-2 and TRBJ2-3, with 8 bases aligning to TRBD2. Germline assignment: CDR1 SGHTA and CDR2 FQGNSA. The V and J ends lost 0 bases and 1 base, in that order; junction bases with no gene match: 0. The CDR3 has 15 residues.